This paragraph reports one T cell receptor (beta chain). The germline CDR1 and CDR2 sequences are MNHEY and SMNVEV (reference sequence). CDR3 size: 16 residues. The trim removed 5 bases at V and 3 bases at J, leaving 13 bases unmatched. This record comes from a study of blood T cell repertoires in COVID-19. Study as a whole: Spain, Italy and the United States supplied samples that represented acute and convalescent COVID-19.

Source study methods: For nucleated cells, counts were estimated from reference gene primer amplification. The protocol was immunoSEQ multiplex PCR, while the TCRdb copy is restricted to in-frame clones and leaves out a portion. V, J and clone size are those of that table, while D and trimming were read from the DNA. The table has about 120,000 clones, 70% to 90% seen once. The chain is built from TRBV27 and TRBJ2-7; 7 bases agree with TRBD2. This clonotype originated in a man between 60 and 70 years old with acute or convalescent COVID-19. Sequencing used peripheral blood. The CDR3 here is CASSVSWGGLGYEQYF. The CDR3 DNA reads TGTGCCAGCAGTGTCTCCTGGGGCGGACTAGGCTACGAGCAGTACTTC.